This entry concerns a single TCR beta chain. This sample stems from a study of shared clonotypes between healthy human individuals. Only in-frame clones appear in the TCRdb table, and some are missing; sequencing was by immunoSEQ multiplex PCR. Seen here are some 700,000 clones, 80% to 95% observed once, and the top ten hold approximately 35%. Per germline, CDR1 MDHEN and CDR2 SYDVKM. Trimming removed 4 bases from V and 10 bases from J, with 20 bases in between. CDR3 length: 15 residues. The material sequenced was memory CD8+ T cells from PBMCs. The subset was: CD45RO+ cells pooled with CCR7-negative TemRA cells. The TCR was taken from a man aged 18-30 years in good health. Some clones in this sample may be carry-over from other donors' samples. J is TRBJ2-4 and V is TRBV28; possibly TRBD1 for D (6 bases). The CDR3 DNA reads as TGTGCCAGCAGTTGGGGCGACTGGGGGCGAGGGATTCAGTACTTC. Its translation: CASSWGDWGRGIQYF.